The clone carrying this T cell receptor beta chain has only a few counts. Its antigen is unknown. The sequencing template was cDNA reverse transcribed from extracted RNA. The repertoire was sequenced with immunoSEQ multiplex PCR; TCRdb's copy has only in-frame clones and lacks some. The sample holds approximately 180,000 clones; 67% are singletons and the top ten take about an eighth. The CDR3 extends over 14 amino acids. Germline loops: CDR1 SGDLS, CDR2 YYNGEE. Unmatched junction bases numbered 6, after V lost 4 bases and J lost 10 bases. The data were obtained in a study of CD8+ T cells in alopecia areata. General observations from the study: In scalp samples, resident alphabeta T cells of normal skin are also sequenced. Lesional scalp, especially alopecia totalis/universalis, showed higher clonality than normal scalp.

The origin of this receptor is a human donor with alopecia areata. The gene calls are TRBV9 and TRBJ1-6; 9 nucleotides align to TRBD1. Sequenced here: CD8+ T cells sorted from blood, sampled at week 0. The CDR3 nucleotides read TGTGCCAGCAGCCCACACAGGGGGCTCTCACCCCTCCACTTT. Amino acids: CASSPHRGLSPLHF.